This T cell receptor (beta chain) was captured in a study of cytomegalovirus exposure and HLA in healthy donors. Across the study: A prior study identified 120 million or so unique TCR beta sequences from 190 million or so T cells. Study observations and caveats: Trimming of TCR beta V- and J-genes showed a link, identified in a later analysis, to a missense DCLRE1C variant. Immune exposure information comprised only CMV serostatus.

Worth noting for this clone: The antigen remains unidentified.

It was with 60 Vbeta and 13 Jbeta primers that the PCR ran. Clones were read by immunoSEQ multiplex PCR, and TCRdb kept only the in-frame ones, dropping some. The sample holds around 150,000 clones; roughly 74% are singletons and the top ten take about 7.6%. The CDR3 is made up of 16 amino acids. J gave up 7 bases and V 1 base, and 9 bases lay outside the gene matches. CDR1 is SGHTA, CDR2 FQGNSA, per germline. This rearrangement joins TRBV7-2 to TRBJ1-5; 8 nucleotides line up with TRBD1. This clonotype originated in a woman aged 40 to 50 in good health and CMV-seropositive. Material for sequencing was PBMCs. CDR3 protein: CASSLGTGTGWQPQHF. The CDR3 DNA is TGTGCCAGCAGCTTAGGGACTGGGACAGGTTGGCAGCCCCAGCATTTT.